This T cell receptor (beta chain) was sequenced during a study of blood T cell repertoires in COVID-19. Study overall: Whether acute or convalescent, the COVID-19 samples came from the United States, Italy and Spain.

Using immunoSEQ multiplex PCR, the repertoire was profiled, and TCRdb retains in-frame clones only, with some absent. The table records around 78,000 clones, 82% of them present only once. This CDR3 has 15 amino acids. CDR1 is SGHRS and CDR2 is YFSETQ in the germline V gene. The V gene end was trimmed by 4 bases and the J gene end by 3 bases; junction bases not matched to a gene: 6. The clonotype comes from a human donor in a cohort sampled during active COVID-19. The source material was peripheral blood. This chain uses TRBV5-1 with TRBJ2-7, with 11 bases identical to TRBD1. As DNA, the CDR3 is TGCGCCAGCAGCGCCCGGGACAGGGGGTTCTACGAGCAGTACTTC. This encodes CASSARDRGFYEQYF.